Listed here are 8 T cell receptor beta chains from one sample, sequenced in a study of sequential checkpoint blockade in melanoma (dated by TCRdb to between 2018 and 2021). According to the study, the label for this sample's treatment or condition signals: randomized to nivolumab then ipilimumab (arm A) or the reverse (arm B). The library was obtained by the immunoSEQ multiplex PCR assay. TCRdb's version of the immuneACCESS table is confined to in-frame rearrangements and falls short of the full clone set. An unresolved V gene accounts for under half of the shortfall where checked; the remainder is of unknown origin. This sample lists 15,000 to 20,000 clones; 70% to 75% were detected once. About 37% of the sample comes from the top ten. This specimen was CD8+ T cells sorted from blood (inferred from file names), taken from a patient given nivolumab and ipilimumab in sequence. All receptors derive from a human donor with melanoma.

The CDR3 reads CASSFHPVGDYEQYF. In DNA form, the CDR3 reads TGCGCCAGCAGCTTCCACCCAGTAGGAGACTACGAGCAGTACTTC. The chain has TRBV5-1 and TRBJ2-7; D gene ambiguous. V lost 2 bases and J 3 bases, leaving 15 bases between the germline ends. CDR1 and CDR2 (germline): SGHRS, YFSETQ. This CDR3 has 15 residues.

J is TRBJ2-7 and V is TRBV4-3; D is ambiguous. CDR3 length: 16 residues. The germline V gene has CDR1 LGHNA and CDR2 YSLEER. Trimming removed 0 bases at V and 2 bases at J, with 14 bases between. The CDR3 reads CASSQDPGGLAYEQYF. DNA for the CDR3: TGCGCCAGCAGCCAAGATCCCGGCGGCCTGGCCTACGAGCAGTACTTC.

This clone was seen more than once but under ten times. The V gene is TRBV7-9, the J gene TRBJ2-1; 8 bases fit TRBD2. J lost 8 bases, V lost 1 base, and 4 bases had no gene match. Germline lookup yields CDR1 SEHNR and CDR2 FQNEAQ (reference sequence). This CDR3 spans 14 amino acids. The CDR3 reads CASSLETSVYEQFF. The CDR3 region has the DNA TGTGCCAGCAGCTTAGAGACTAGCGTGTATGAGCAGTTCTTC.

This rearrangement joins TRBV5-1 to TRBJ1-1, with D perhaps matching TRBD1 (6 bases). This CDR3 region has 13 residues. Germline V gene lookup returns CDR1 SGHRS and CDR2 YFSETQ. Trimming removed 4 bases from V and 5 bases from J, with 12 bases in between. The CDR3 sequence: CASSIGQKTEAFF. The DNA of the CDR3 is TGCGCCAGCAGCATCGGACAGAAGACTGAAGCTTTCTTT.

This clone was seen once. The chain has TRBV5-6 and TRBJ2-1; TRBD2 matches 8 bases. This CDR3 is 14 amino acids long. V shed 2 bases, J shed 7 bases, and the junction held 5 bases outside the gene matches. The germline V gene has CDR1 SGHDT and CDR2 YYEEEE. CDR3 sequence (DNA): TGTGCCAGCAGCTTAGGACTAGCTGCTAATGAGCAGTTCTTC. Amino acid sequence: CASSLGLAANEQFF.

The CDR3 DNA reads TGTGCCAGCTCACCACAGGCAAGACAGAACCACGGAATAAACACCATATATTTT. It yields the protein CASSPQARQNHGINTIYF. The rearrangement links TRBV18 to TRBJ1-3; D possibly corresponds to TRBD1 (5 bases). Germline CDR1 KGHSH, CDR2 LQKENI. This CDR3 has 18 amino acids. The V and J ends lost 1 base and 6 bases respectively, with 22 bases between them.

This clone has more than one count but fewer than ten. This chain uses TRBV6-4 with TRBJ2-3; TRBD2 is a possible D gene (5 bases). V lost 0 bases to trimming and J lost 6 bases, with 7 bases between them. Looked up from germline, CDR1 is MRHNA and CDR2 is SNTAGT. This CDR3 comprises 13 residues. DNA for the CDR3: TGTGCCAGCAGTGACTCGGAGCGGGATACGCAGTATTTT. Protein sequence: CASSDSERDTQYF.

V is TRBV19 and J is TRBJ2-2, with a weak D call TRBD1 (6 bases). Trimming removed 10 bases from V and 1 base from J, with 10 bases in between. The CDR3 spans 13 residues. CDR1 is LNHDA and CDR2 is SQIVND in the germline V gene (reference sequence). The CDR3 coding sequence is TGTGCCATCCCGGGACAGAACACCGGGGAGCTGTTTTTT. Translating it yields CAIPGQNTGELFF.